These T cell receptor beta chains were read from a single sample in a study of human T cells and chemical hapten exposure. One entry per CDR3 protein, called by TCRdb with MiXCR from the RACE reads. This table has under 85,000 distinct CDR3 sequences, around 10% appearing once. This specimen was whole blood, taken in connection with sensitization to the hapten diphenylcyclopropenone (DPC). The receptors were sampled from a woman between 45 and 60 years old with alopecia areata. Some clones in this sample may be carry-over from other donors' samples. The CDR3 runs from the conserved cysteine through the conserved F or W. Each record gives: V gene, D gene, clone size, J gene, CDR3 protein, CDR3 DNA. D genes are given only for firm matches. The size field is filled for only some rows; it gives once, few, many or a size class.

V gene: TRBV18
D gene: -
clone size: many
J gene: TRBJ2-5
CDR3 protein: CASSPLPYQETQYF
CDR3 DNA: TGTGCCAGCTCACCACTTCCGTACCAAGAGACCCAGTACTTC

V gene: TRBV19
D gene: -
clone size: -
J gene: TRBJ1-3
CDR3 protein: CASSTTGTTSSGNTIYF
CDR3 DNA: TGTGCCAGTAGTACGACCGGGACGACTAGCTCTGGAAACACCATATATTTT

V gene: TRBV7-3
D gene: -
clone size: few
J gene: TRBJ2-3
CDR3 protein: CASSLAGTTDTQYF
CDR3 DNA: TGTGCCAGCAGCTTGGCGGGGACCACAGATACGCAGTATTTT

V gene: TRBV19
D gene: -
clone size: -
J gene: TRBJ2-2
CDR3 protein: CASSIGVPGELFF
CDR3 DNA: TGTGCCAGTAGTATCGGGGTCCCCGGGGAGCTGTTTTTT

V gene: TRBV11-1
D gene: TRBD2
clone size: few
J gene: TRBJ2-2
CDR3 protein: CASSLTSGANTGELFF
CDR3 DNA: TGTGCCAGCAGCTTAACTAGCGGAGCGAACACCGGGGAGCTGTTTTTT

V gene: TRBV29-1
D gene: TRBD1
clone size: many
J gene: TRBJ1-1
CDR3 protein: CSVEEGQAGGTEAFF
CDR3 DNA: TGCAGCGTTGAAGAGGGACAGGCCGGGGGGACTGAAGCTTTCTTT

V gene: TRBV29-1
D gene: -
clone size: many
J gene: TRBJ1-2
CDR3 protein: CSVISGDIPYGYTF
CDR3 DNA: TGCAGCGTAATTTCCGGGGACATCCCCTATGGCTACACCTTC

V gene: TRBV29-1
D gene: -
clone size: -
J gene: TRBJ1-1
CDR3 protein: CSSEGGFKATEAFF
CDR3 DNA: TGCAGCTCCGAGGGAGGGTTCAAGGCCACTGAAGCTTTCTTT

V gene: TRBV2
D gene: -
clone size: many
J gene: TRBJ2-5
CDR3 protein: CASAIRDSQETQYF
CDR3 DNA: TGTGCCAGCGCTATCCGGGATTCCCAAGAGACCCAGTACTTC

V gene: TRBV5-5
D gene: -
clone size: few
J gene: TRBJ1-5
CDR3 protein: CASSQDSNQPQHF
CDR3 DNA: TGTGCCAGCAGCCAAGACAGCAATCAGCCCCAGCATTTT

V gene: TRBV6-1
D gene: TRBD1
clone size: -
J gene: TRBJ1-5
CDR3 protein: CASSPRGGSNQPQHF
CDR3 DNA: TGTGCCAGCAGTCCCAGGGGGGGCAGCAATCAGCCCCAGCATTTT

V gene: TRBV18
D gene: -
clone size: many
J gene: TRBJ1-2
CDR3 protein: CASSPSTLYGYTF
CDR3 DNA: TGTGCCAGCTCACCCTCCACCCTCTATGGCTACACCTTC

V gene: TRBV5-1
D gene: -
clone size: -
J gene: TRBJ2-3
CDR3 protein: CASSLVDRLIDTQYF
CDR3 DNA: TGCGCCAGCAGCTTGGTAGACAGGTTGATTGATACGCAGTATTTT

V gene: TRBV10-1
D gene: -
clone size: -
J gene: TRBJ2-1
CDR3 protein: CASSKAGTGSNEQFF
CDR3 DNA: TGCGCCAGCAGCAAAGCGGGGACAGGCTCCAATGAGCAGTTCTTC

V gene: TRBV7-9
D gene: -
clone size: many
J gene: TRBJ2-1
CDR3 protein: CASSLDRLTAYNEQFF
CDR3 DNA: TGTGCCAGCAGCTTAGACCGGCTGACAGCCTACAATGAGCAGTTCTTC

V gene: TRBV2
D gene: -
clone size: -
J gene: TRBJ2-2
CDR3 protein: CASRLGLPNTGELFF
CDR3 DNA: TGTGCCAGCAGGTTAGGACTTCCGAACACCGGGGAGCTGTTTTTT

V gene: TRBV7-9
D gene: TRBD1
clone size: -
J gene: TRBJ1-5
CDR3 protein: CASSLGQGARNQPQHF
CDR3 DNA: TGTGCCAGCAGCCTTGGACAGGGGGCGAGAAATCAGCCCCAGCATTTT

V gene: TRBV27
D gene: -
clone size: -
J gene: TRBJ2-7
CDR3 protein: CASRDGPSYEQYF
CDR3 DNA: TGTGCCAGCAGGGACGGTCCCTCCTACGAGCAGTACTTC

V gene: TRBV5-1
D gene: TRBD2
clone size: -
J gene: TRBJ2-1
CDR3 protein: CASSFPVSGSHYNEQFF
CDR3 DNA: TGCGCCAGCAGCTTTCCGGTAAGCGGGAGCCACTACAATGAGCAGTTCTTC

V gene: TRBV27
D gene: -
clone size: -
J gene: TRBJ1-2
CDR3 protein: CVSRGGYGTGTTF
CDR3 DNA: TGTGTCAGCAGAGGAGGGTATGGAACCGGAACCACCTTC

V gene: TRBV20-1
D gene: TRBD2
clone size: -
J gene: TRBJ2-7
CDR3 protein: CSASLAGGREQYF
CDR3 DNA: TGCAGTGCTAGTCTAGCGGGAGGGCGAGAGCAGTACTTC

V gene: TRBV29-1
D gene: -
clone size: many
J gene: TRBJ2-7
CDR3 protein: CSVEEGHEQYF
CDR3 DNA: TGCAGCGTTGAGGAGGGGCACGAGCAGTACTTC

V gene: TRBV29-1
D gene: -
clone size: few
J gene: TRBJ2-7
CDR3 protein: CSVIGATSSYEQYF
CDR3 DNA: TGCAGCGTCATCGGGGCGACCTCCTCCTACGAGCAGTACTTC

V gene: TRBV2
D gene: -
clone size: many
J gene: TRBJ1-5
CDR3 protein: CASSDPTQPQHF
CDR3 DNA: TGTGCCAGCAGTGACCCGACCCAGCCCCAGCATTTT

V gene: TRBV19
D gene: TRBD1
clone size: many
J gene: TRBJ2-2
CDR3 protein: CASRRGQGAGELFF
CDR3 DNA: TGTGCCAGTAGGAGGGGGCAGGGGGCCGGGGAGCTGTTTTTT

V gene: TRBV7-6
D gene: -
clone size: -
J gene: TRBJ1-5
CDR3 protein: CASSLEPGAYQPQHF
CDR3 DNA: TGTGCCAGCAGCTTAGAGCCAGGGGCATATCAGCCCCAGCATTTT

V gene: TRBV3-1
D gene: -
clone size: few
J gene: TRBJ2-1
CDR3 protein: CASSQGWDTSYNEQFF
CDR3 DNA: TGTGCCAGCAGTCAAGGCTGGGACACCTCCTACAATGAGCAGTTCTTC

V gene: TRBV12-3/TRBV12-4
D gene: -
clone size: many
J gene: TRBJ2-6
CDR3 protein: CASSPPQGSGANVLTF
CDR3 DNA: TGTGCCAGCAGTCCCCCCCAGGGCTCTGGGGCCAACGTCCTGACTTTC

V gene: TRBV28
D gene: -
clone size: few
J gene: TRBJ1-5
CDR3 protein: CASSPDSYQPQHF
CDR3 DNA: TGTGCCAGCAGCCCAGACAGTTATCAGCCCCAGCATTTT

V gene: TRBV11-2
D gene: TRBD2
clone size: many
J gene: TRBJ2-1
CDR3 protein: CASSPMAGGENEQFF
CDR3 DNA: TGTGCCAGCAGCCCCATGGCGGGAGGGGAGAATGAGCAGTTCTTC

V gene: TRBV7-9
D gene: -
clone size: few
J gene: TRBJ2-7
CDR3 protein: CASSLDRGYEQYF
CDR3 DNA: TGTGCCAGCAGCTTAGATAGGGGATACGAGCAGTACTTC

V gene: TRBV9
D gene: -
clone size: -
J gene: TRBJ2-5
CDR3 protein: CASSHAGEETQYF
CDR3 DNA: TGTGCCAGCAGCCACGCAGGGGAAGAGACCCAGTACTTC

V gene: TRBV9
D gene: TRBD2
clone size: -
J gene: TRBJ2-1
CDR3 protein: CASSVGLAGMNEQFF
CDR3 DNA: TGTGCCAGCAGCGTCGGACTAGCGGGAATGAATGAGCAGTTCTTC

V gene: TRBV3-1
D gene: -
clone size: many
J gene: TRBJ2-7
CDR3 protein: CASSPKDWESSSYEQYF
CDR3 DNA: TGTGCCAGCAGCCCGAAAGATTGGGAGTCTAGTTCCTACGAGCAGTACTTC

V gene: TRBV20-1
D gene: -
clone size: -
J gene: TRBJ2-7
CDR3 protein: CSARDHFSYEQYF
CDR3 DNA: TGCAGTGCTAGAGATCACTTCTCTTACGAGCAGTACTTC

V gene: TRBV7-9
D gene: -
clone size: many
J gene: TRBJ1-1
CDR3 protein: CASSFQGLDTEAFF
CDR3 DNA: TGTGCCAGCAGCTTTCAGGGGCTTGACACTGAAGCTTTCTTT

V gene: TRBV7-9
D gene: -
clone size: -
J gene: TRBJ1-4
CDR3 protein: CASSFQDNEKLFF
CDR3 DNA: TGTGCCAGCAGCTTCCAAGATAATGAAAAACTGTTTTTT

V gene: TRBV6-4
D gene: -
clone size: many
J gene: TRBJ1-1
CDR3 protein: CASSAGTANTEAFF
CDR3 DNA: TGTGCCAGCAGTGCCGGGACGGCGAACACTGAAGCTTTCTTT

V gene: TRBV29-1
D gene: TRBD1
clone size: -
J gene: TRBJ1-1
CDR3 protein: CSGGTGVGAFF
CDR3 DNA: TGCAGCGGTGGGACAGGGGTTGGAGCTTTCTTT

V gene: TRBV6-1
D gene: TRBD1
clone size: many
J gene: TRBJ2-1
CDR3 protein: CASSEIQGAGYNEQFF
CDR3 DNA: TGTGCCAGCAGTGAAATACAGGGGGCGGGATACAATGAGCAGTTCTTC

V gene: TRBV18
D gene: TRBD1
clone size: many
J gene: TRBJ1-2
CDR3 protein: CASSPDYRTGENYGYTF
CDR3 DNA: TGTGCCAGCTCACCCGACTACAGGACAGGGGAAAACTATGGCTACACCTTC

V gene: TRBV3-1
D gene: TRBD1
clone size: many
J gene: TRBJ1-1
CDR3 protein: CASSQEVGTGGNTEAFF
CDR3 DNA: TGTGCCAGCAGCCAAGAAGTGGGGACAGGGGGTAACACTGAAGCTTTCTTT

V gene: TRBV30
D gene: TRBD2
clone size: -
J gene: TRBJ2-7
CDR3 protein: CAWSRTSGLLGEQYF
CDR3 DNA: TGTGCCTGGAGTCGGACTAGCGGGCTTCTCGGCGAGCAGTACTTC

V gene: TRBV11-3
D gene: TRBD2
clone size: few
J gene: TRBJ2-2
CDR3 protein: CASSTSGTQNTGELFF
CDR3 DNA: TGTGCCAGCAGCACTAGCGGGACCCAGAACACCGGGGAGCTGTTTTTT